Listed below are T cell receptor beta chains from one sample, sequenced in a study of sequential checkpoint blockade in melanoma. This table comes from immunoSEQ multiplex PCR, and its TCRdb copy is limited to in-frame clones, with some not included. The sample has 20,000 or so clones; around two thirds are singletons. The sample was CD8+ T cells sorted from blood (inferred from file names), taken from a patient given nivolumab and ipilimumab in sequence. Receptors originate from a human donor with melanoma. CDR3s include the opening cysteine and the closing phenylalanine or tryptophan. D genes are given only for firm matches. Some rows mark clone size as missing; the rest say once, few, many or name a class of expanded clone.

few,TRBD2,TRBV7-9,TRBJ2-7,TGTGCCAGCAGCCGGACACTAGCGGGAGATTACGAGCAGTACTTC,CASSRTLAGDYEQYF
few,TRBD1,TRBV2,TRBJ2-7,TGTGCCAGCAGCGGGACAGGGGGCGCACCCCCGCAAGAGCAGTACTTC,CASSGTGGAPPQEQYF
few,TRBD1,TRBV6-5,TRBJ1-2,TGTGCCAGCAGGGGATCGACAGGGGACTATGGCTACACCTTC,CASRGSTGDYGYTF
-,-,TRBV19,TRBJ2-1,TGTGCCAGTAGTGCCATAGCGGCCAATGAGCAGTTCTTC,CASSAIAANEQFF
few,TRBD1,TRBV7-9,TRBJ2-1,TGTGCCAGCAGCACGGGACAGGATAATGAGCAGTTCTTC,CASSTGQDNEQFF
-,-,TRBV2,TRBJ2-7,TGTGCCAGCAGTTGGATAGTGGGGAGCTCCTACGAGCAGTACTTC,CASSWIVGSSYEQYF
-,-,TRBV4-3,TRBJ1-3,TGCGCCAGCAGCCAAGATCAGGGAGGGATAGGAAACACCATATATTTT,CASSQDQGGIGNTIYF
once,TRBD1,TRBV5-1,TRBJ1-2,TGCGCCAGCAGCCCCTGGGACAGCTATGGCTACACCTTC,CASSPWDSYGYTF
-,-,TRBV6-1,TRBJ2-1,TGTGCCAGCAGTGCGTCTAGCGTCTTCTACAATGAGCAGTTCTTC,CASSASSVFYNEQFF
-,TRBD1,TRBV7-8,TRBJ1-5,TGTGCCAGCAGCCTGACAGGGTCAATCCATCAGCCCCAGCATTTT,CASSLTGSIHQPQHF
-,TRBD1,TRBV27,TRBJ2-3,TGTGCCAGCAGTCCAGGGGGCCGCACAGATACGCAGTATTTT,CASSPGGRTDTQYF
-,-,TRBV4-1,TRBJ2-7,TGCGCCAGCAGCCCCTATCTGTCCTACGAGCAGTACTTC,CASSPYLSYEQYF
-,TRBD1,TRBV6-1,TRBJ2-2,TGTGCCAGCAGTGTCCTAACAGGGGGCGGCACCGGGGAGCTGTTTTTT,CASSVLTGGGTGELFF
-,-,TRBV11-2,TRBJ2-1,TGTGCCAGCAGCTATCGAGGGAACTACAATGAGCAGTTCTTC,CASSYRGNYNEQFF
-,TRBD2,TRBV27,TRBJ2-3,TGTGCCAGCATTCGAGCGGGGGCCTCGATTTACACAGATACGCAGTATTTT,CASIRAGASIYTDTQYF
-,-,TRBV27,TRBJ2-1,TGTGCCAGCAGTTTCGGCGGTTCCTACAATGAGCAGTTCTTC,CASSFGGSYNEQFF
few,-,TRBV19,TRBJ1-1,TGTGCCAGTAGTATAGGGTCTAGAGCTTTCTTT,CASSIGSRAFF
-,TRBD2,TRBV7-6,TRBJ2-7,TGTGCCAGCAGCGCCCTGGGGCGGGGGACCTACGAGCAGTACTTC,CASSALGRGTYEQYF
-,TRBD1,TRBV2,TRBJ2-7,TGTGCCAGCAGTGCAAGGACAGGGGTTGACTACGAGCAGTACTTC,CASSARTGVDYEQYF
-,-,TRBV5-4,TRBJ2-7,TGTGCCAGCAGCCTTATGACAGAGAATTACGAGCAGTACTTC,CASSLMTENYEQYF
-,-,TRBV6-1,TRBJ1-5,TGTGCCAGCAGTGACTGGACGGACTTCGAGCCCCAGCATTTT,CASSDWTDFEPQHF
-,TRBD2,TRBV15,TRBJ2-5,TGTGCCACCAGCAGAGATACTAGCGGGAGAGAGACCCAGTACTTC,CATSRDTSGRETQYF
-,TRBD1,TRBV2,TRBJ2-7,TGTGCCAGCAGCAGTGGGGGCGGGGGACAGGGGGTCGACGAGCAGTACTTC,CASSSGGGGQGVDEQYF
-,-,TRBV6-5,TRBJ2-5,TGTGCCAGCAGTTGGGGGACACATGGTTTAGAGACCCAGTACTTC,CASSWGTHGLETQYF
-,-,TRBV27,TRBJ2-7,TGTGCCAGCAGTTATGCAGAAAACTACGAGCAGTACTTC,CASSYAENYEQYF
-,-,TRBV28,TRBJ2-7,TGTGCCAGCAGCCAGGATTCCTACGAGCAGTACTTC,CASSQDSYEQYF
-,-,TRBV6-5,TRBJ2-2,TGTGCCAGCAGTTACTCCCGGTGGGCCACCGGGGAGCTGTTTTTT,CASSYSRWATGELFF
-,-,TRBV4-1,TRBJ2-7,TGCGCCAGCAGCCAAGTTAACGTAGACTACGAGCAGTACTTC,CASSQVNVDYEQYF
-,TRBD1,TRBV5-4,TRBJ2-3,TGTGCCAGCAGCTTGGTAGGGACAGGTTACACAGATACGCAGTATTTT,CASSLVGTGYTDTQYF
-,TRBD1,TRBV7-3,TRBJ2-2,TGTGCCAGCAGCTTCCTTTGGACAGGAAACACCGGGGAGCTGTTTTTT,CASSFLWTGNTGELFF
medium-sized,-,TRBV7-9,TRBJ2-7,TGTGCCAGCAGAGGGTTGGGAGGCCCCGGGAGCTACGAGCAGTACTTC,CASRGLGGPGSYEQYF
-,-,TRBV5-4,TRBJ1-2,TGTGCCAGCAGAGAATGGGGGGATGGTGGCTACACCTTC,CASREWGDGGYTF
-,TRBD1,TRBV27,TRBJ2-5,TGTGCCAGCAGTTTATTAACAGGGGGCGTTCGCCAAGAGACCCAGTACTTC,CASSLLTGGVRQETQYF
-,TRBD2,TRBV28,TRBJ2-7,TGTGCCAGCAGTGGAACCGGGACTAGCGGGGGCAATCCCTACGAGCAGTACTTC,CASSGTGTSGGNPYEQYF
-,TRBD1,TRBV19,TRBJ2-1,TGTGCCAGTAGTCTAGGGACAGGGGGTCCAAGCTCCTACAATGAGCAGTTCTTC,CASSLGTGGPSSYNEQFF
-,TRBD1,TRBV5-6,TRBJ2-7,TGTGCCAGCAGCCCCTCGGACAGGGTGCCCCGCTACGAGCAGTACTTC,CASSPSDRVPRYEQYF
-,-,TRBV6-1,TRBJ1-5,TGTGCCAGCAGTCAACAGCCTTATAGCAATCAGCCCCAGCATTTT,CASSQQPYSNQPQHF